This T cell receptor beta chain was profiled in a study of OX40 agonist ivuxolimab in advanced cancers. Study-wide context: Ivuxolimab was a fully human IgG2 agonistic monoclonal antibody targeting the costimulatory receptor OX40 (CD134). The paper describes the monotherapy dose-escalation part (N = 52 patients) of the phase I trial of ivuxolimab. Patients were allowed to have had prior anti-PD-1, anti-PD-L1 or anti-CTLA-4 therapy, and approximately 39% of the dose-escalation patients had been treated with checkpoint inhibitors. Peripheral TCRbeta sequencing was intended to test whether TCR sequence diversity was altered and clonal T-cell expansion was caused by ivuxolimab. Three dose-escalation patients achieved partial responses, one with hepatocellular carcinoma and two with cutaneous melanoma. In the dose-escalation cohort, 70% to 85% of patients were male, and the mean age was 60 years with a range of about 23 to 79. Intravenous ivuxolimab was administered to patients every 2 weeks at six dose levels: 0.01, 0.1, 0.3, 1.5, 3 and 10 mg/kg. Of the 50 or so patients in dose escalation, some 20 had hepatocellular carcinoma, approximately 15 had melanoma, 9 had renal cell carcinoma and 9 had head and neck cancer. The investigation overall reported the following: After ivuxolimab, more expanded clones were found on average in CD8+ T cells than in CD4+ T cells. In partial responders in the 0.1-3.0 mg/kg groups, normalized peripheral clonal expansion was found to be among the lowest, especially among CD8+ T cells. Which antigens the clonally expanded peripheral T cells were specific for was not determined. At doses of 0.1 to 3.0 mg/kg, clonal expansion of both CD4+ and CD8+ blood T cells was observed from baseline to week 6. Low levels of normalized T-cell clonal expansion were also seen in some nonresponding patients.

For this clone: Its antigen is currently not known. It has no much larger one-base neighbor in the sample; base qualities were not kept.

To sequence the TCRbeta CDR3 region, genomic DNA was isolated from the sorted cells. The immunoSEQ Assay was used for sequencing of TCRbeta CDR3 regions. TCRdb obtained this table from immuneACCESS and retained in-frame rearrangements with V and J assigned. These tables miss some clones; where compared with another copy, unresolved V genes account for less than half of the shortfall, and the remainder is unexplained. The sample has tens of thousands of clones on record, about 89% of them singletons. Around 0.4% of the sample goes to the ten largest clones. Patients with autoimmune disease history or receiving systemic immunosuppression were excluded from the trial. Peripheral blood for TCR sequencing was collected from all dose cohorts at baseline, on cycle 4 day 1, and on cycle 7 day 1. Samples came from an open-label, multicenter, first-in-human phase I dose-escalation trial of ivuxolimab. Adults with locally advanced or metastatic melanoma, renal cell carcinoma, hepatocellular carcinoma or head and neck squamous cell carcinoma were enrolled in the trial. Before TCR sequencing, CD4+ and CD8+ T cells were separately sorted from peripheral blood.

Counted from cysteine to phenylalanine, this CDR3 has 16 amino acids. The DNA shown is the 48-base CDR3, in frame from base 1. Here V drops 1 base and J drops 6 bases, and the junction holds 8 bases not matched to any gene. Sequences SGHNT (CDR1) and YENEEA (CDR2) are obtained from the germline V gene. The V and J segments used are TRBV11-3 and TRBJ2-3; the central 9 bases match TRBD2. This TCR derives from an adult with an advanced solid tumor such as melanoma, head and neck, liver or kidney cancer. The material was CD4+ or CD8+ T cells sorted from blood, obtained in a trial of the OX40 agonist ivuxolimab. The CDR3 protein is CASSLGRAGGRDTQYF. The DNA sequence is given as TGTGCCAGCAGCTTAGGTCGAGCGGGAGGCCGTGATACGCAGTATTTT.